The 13 T cell receptor beta chains presented below share a single source sample, sequenced in a study of CD8 T cells in ankylosing spondylitis. From the 5' RACE reads, TCRdb called clonotypes with MiXCR, one entry per CDR3 protein. The data show about 210,000 distinct CDR3 sequences, around 8% seen once. Sequencing was carried out using blood, either unsorted or a sorted T cell fraction (not recorded which). Receptors were obtained from a female donor with ankylosing spondylitis or in good health (not recorded which).

This clonotype was detected ten times or more. The chain combines TRBV20-1 with TRBJ2-5; TRBD2 might be the D (6 bases). The CDR3 covers 14 residues. Germline V gene sequence: CDR1 DFQATT, CDR2 SNEGSKA (reference sequence). V was clipped by 0 bases and J by 5 bases, with 13 bases between them. The CDR3 sequence: CSARDGVAVETQYF. CDR3 coding DNA: TGCAGTGCTAGAGATGGGGTAGCGGTCGAGACCCAGTACTTC.

Many counts were recorded for this clonotype. The gene calls are TRBV5-1 and TRBJ1-3, with unresolved D. This CDR3 is 14 amino acids long. The V gene lost 0 bases and the J gene lost 0 bases, with 4 bases spanning the gap. CDR1 SGHRS and CDR2 YFSETQ come from the germline V gene. In DNA, the CDR3 is TGCGCCAGCAGCTTGGCCGACTCTGGAAACACCATATATTTT. As protein: CASSLADSGNTIYF.

This clonotype showed up many times. CDR3 coding DNA: TGTGCCAGCAGCTTGTATCGGGGTAGCTACACCTTC. Translated: CASSLYRGSYTF. This chain connects TRBV5-6 to TRBJ1-2; D is undetermined. V was pared by 1 base and J by 9 bases, with 10 bases between. From germline, CDR1 is SGHDT and CDR2 YYEEEE. This CDR3 has 12 amino acids.

The chain carries TRBV4-3 and TRBJ1-1; 9 bases map to TRBD1. With V trimmed by 4 bases and J by 0 bases, 9 bases remained unmatched. This CDR3 contains 17 residues. Per germline, CDR1 LGHNA and CDR2 YSLEER. In DNA form, the CDR3 reads TGCGCCAGCAGCCGAGCAGCCGGGACAGGGATGAACACTGAAGCTTTCTTT. Protein product: CASSRAAGTGMNTEAFF.

This clonotype was observed at least ten times. In DNA, the CDR3 is TGCAGTGCTACCCGGGGGGTAGGCGATGAGCAGTTCTTC. It codes for CSATRGVGDEQFF. J is TRBJ2-1 and V is TRBV20-1; 7 positions match TRBD2. CDR1 is DFQATT, CDR2 SNEGSKA, per germline (reference sequence). The V gene end was trimmed by 4 bases and the J gene end by 8 bases; junction bases not matched to a gene: 8. The CDR3 length is 13 residues.

The table lists this clonotype with many counts. The J gene is TRBJ2-3, the V gene TRBV10-3, with D perhaps matching TRBD2 (6 bases). V dropped 7 bases and J dropped 1 base, with 12 bases sitting between them. The CDR3 has 14 residues. CDR1 and CDR2 from the germline V gene are ENHRY and SYGVKD. The CDR3 bases are TGTGCCATCAAAACCTCGGGGGGCACAGATACGCAGTATTTT. Translating gives CAIKTSGGTDTQYF.

The J gene is TRBJ2-7, the V gene TRBV28, with D perhaps given as TRBD1 or TRBD2 (5 bases each). Germline CDR1 is MDHEN and CDR2 is SYDVKM. The V and J ends lost 9 bases and 3 bases respectively, with 15 bases between them. CDR3 length: 13 amino acids. CDR3 bases: TGTGCCAGGGGGCCGGGGCTCATCTACGAGCAGTACTTC. Protein product: CARGPGLIYEQYF.

This clonotype occurred many times. V and J are TRBV5-1 and TRBJ1-5; D call uncertain. CDR1 is SGHRS and CDR2 is YFSETQ in the germline V gene. This CDR3 is 13 amino acids long. V was shortened by 0 bases and J by 3 bases, with 4 bases between the two germline ends. The CDR3 nucleotides are TGCGCCAGCAGCTTGGAAGCCAATCAGCCCCAGCATTTT. Its protein product is CASSLEANQPQHF.

This clonotype was observed a few times. Just one base apart from a much larger clone, this may be a read error. The J gene is TRBJ2-7, the V gene TRBV20-1, with 7 bases that match TRBD1. The CDR3 has 14 amino acids. The J segment lost 1 base and the V segment lost 5 bases, leaving 8 bases of the junction unmatched. CDR1 is DFQATT and CDR2 is SNEGSKA in the germline V gene (reference sequence). Here the CDR3 DNA reads TGCAGTGCTGTCGGGACAGCTAATTCCTACGAGCAGTACTTC. This translates into CSAVGTANSYEQYF.

This clonotype was observed at least ten times. V is TRBV5-1 and J is TRBJ2-1; no reliable D call. The CDR3 covers 13 residues. CDR1 and CDR2 (germline): SGHRS, YFSETQ. The V end lost 4 bases, the J end lost 6 bases, and 11 bases lay between the germline ends. The DNA for the CDR3 is TGCGCCAGCAGCCCCCCCGGGTTCAATGAGCAGTTCTTC. Residues: CASSPPGFNEQFF.

This clonotype was observed many times. The V gene is TRBV20-1, the J gene TRBJ2-1, with a possible D match to TRBD2 (6 bases). Trimming removed 2 bases from V and 2 bases from J, with 19 bases in between. CDR3 size: 17 residues. CDR1 and CDR2 (germline): DFQATT, SNEGSKA (reference sequence). The CDR3 protein is CSARPPPPSVTYNEQFF. In nucleotides, the CDR3 is TGCAGTGCTAGACCTCCGCCCCCTAGCGTAACCTACAATGAGCAGTTCTTC.

A remark on this clonotype: A much larger clone differs from this one at a single base, so this may be a read error. The gene calls are TRBV15 and TRBJ2-5, with D maybe TRBD2 (6 bases). The CDR3 is made up of 13 amino acids. The germline V gene has CDR1 LNHNV and CDR2 YYDKDF (reference sequence). This CDR3 reads CTTAQEGRETQYF. The CDR3 bases are TGTACCACCGCCCAGGAAGGGAGGGAGACCCAGTACTTC.

This clonotype was seen repeatedly, ten times or more. The V and J genes are TRBV6-2 or TRBV6-3 and TRBJ2-1, with 7 bases matching TRBD1. CDR1 MNHEY and CDR2 SVGEGT come from the germline V gene. With V trimmed by 8 bases and J by 5 bases, 12 bases remained unmatched. The CDR3 extends over 15 amino acids. The DNA of the CDR3 is TGTGCCAGCCACTTAGGGACAGAACTTGACAATGAGCAGTTCTTC. Translated: CASHLGTELDNEQFF.